This T cell receptor beta chain was sequenced during a study of OX40 agonist ivuxolimab in advanced cancers. Germline V lookup: CDR1 SNHLY, CDR2 FYNNEI. The CDR3 totals 15 residues. The junction had 6 bases not matched to a gene; V was cut back by 6 bases and J by 6 bases. TCRdb keeps only in-frame clones here, not all; method: immunoSEQ multiplex PCR. Of over 90,000 clones listed, about nine tenths are singletons. The receptor's source is an adult with an advanced solid tumor such as melanoma, head and neck, liver or kidney cancer. Source: CD4+ or CD8+ T cells sorted from blood, taken in a trial of the OX40 agonist ivuxolimab. V is TRBV2 and J is TRBJ1-5, with 12 bases lining up with TRBD1. This CDR3 is CASSPGQGAGQPQHF. In DNA, the CDR3 is TGTGCCAGCAGCCCGGGACAGGGGGCCGGTCAGCCCCAGCATTTT.